One sample yielded the 20 T cell receptor beta chains listed below, sequenced in a study of T cells expressing NK-cell markers. TCRdb processed the 5' RACE reads again and assigns one entry to each CDR3 protein, with no DNA. This sample's clone table lists almost 450,000 distinct CDR3 sequences. Sequencing used blood T cells: a sorted CD56 or NKG2C T cell subset, CD4+ or CD8+ T cells, or bulk PBMC T cells (not recorded which). The source of these receptors is a woman aged 18 to 69 in good health.

V and J are TRBV20-1 and TRBJ2-1; the D call from TCRdb, TRBD1, cannot be confirmed without DNA. The CDR3 contains 13 residues. The V gene's germline CDR1 is DFQATT and CDR2 SNEGSKA (reference sequence). The CDR3 protein is CSATQGAYNEQFF.

The gene calls are TRBV12-3 or TRBV12-4 and TRBJ1-3; TCRdb designates TRBD1, a call that cannot be tested without DNA. The CDR3 contains 14 residues. CDR3 in amino acids: CASSFDRARGTIYF.

The rearrangement uses TRBV19 and TRBJ1-2; without DNA, the TCRdb call of TRBD1 cannot be checked. There are 13 residues in the CDR3. CDR1 is LNHDA and CDR2 is SQIVND in the germline V gene (reference sequence). The CDR3 sequence is CASTPTGRVHYTF.

This chain uses TRBV5-6 with TRBJ2-7; the D call from TCRdb, TRBD2, cannot be confirmed without DNA. The V gene's germline CDR1 is SGHDT and CDR2 YYEEEE. The CDR3 loop spans 15 amino acids. CDR3 loop: CASSLYGPNSYEQYF.

The chain has TRBV28 and TRBJ1-5. Germline assignment: CDR1 MDHEN and CDR2 SYDVKM. This CDR3 is built from 15 residues. CDR3 sequence reads: CASSFDGRSNQPQHF.

The rearrangement joins TRBV11-2 to TRBJ2-5. The CDR3 contains 19 residues. From germline, CDR1 is SGHAT and CDR2 FQNNGV. CDR3 loop: CASSLEGTASRGDKETQYF. Variable domain in full (rest from reference TRBV11-2 and TRBJ2-5): EAGVAQSPRYKIIEKRQSVAFWCNPISGHATLYWYQQILGQGPKLLIQFQNNGVVDDSQLPKDRFSAERLKGVDSTLKIQPAKLEDSAVYLCASSLEGTASRGDKETQYFGPGTRLLVL.

This CDR3 reads CGARSGGAYEQYF. The chain couples TRBV20-1 to TRBJ2-7; the TCRdb D gene call, TRBD2, has no DNA to confirm it. The CDR3 spans 13 residues. Germline values: CDR1 DFQATT, CDR2 SNEGSKA (reference sequence).

The chain employs TRBV28 and TRBJ2-7; TCRdb reports TRBD2, a call that lacks DNA to check it against. Germline V gene lookup returns CDR1 MDHEN and CDR2 SYDVKM. This CDR3 comprises 16 residues. CDR3 loop: CASEGLLAGKTYEQYF.

The chain employs TRBV4-1 and TRBJ2-5. CDR3 length: 13 residues. Germline V gene lookup returns CDR1 MGHRA and CDR2 YSYEKL. The CDR3 loop reads CASSRPFNREKYF.

This chain uses TRBV6-5 with TRBJ1-1; TCRdb's D call of TRBD1 is untestable without DNA. Germline CDR1 is MNHEY and CDR2 is SVGAGI. The CDR3 covers 15 residues. This CDR3 reads CASSYRTGAGTEAFF.

V usage is TRBV18 and J usage is TRBJ2-1; the TCRdb call, TRBD2, lacks DNA for checking. CDR1 KGHSH and CDR2 LQKENI come from the germline V gene. This CDR3 contains 14 residues. The CDR3 loop reads CASSPGLDRAEQFF.

V is TRBV29-1 and J is TRBJ2-5; TCRdb's D gene call, TRBD2, goes unchecked for lack of DNA. Germline CDR1 reads SQVTM; CDR2 reads ANQGSEA. The CDR3 is 14 residues long. CDR3 amino acids: CSVESGLVQETQYF.

This CDR3 is CASSLVVEETQYF. The chain couples TRBV7-6 to TRBJ2-5. CDR1 and CDR2 (germline): SGHVS, FNYEAQ. This CDR3 is built from 13 residues. Full variable domain (rest looked up from reference TRBV7-6 and TRBJ2-5): GAGVSQSPRYKVTKRGQDVALRCDPISGHVSLYWYRQALGQGPEFLTYFNYEAQQDKSGLPNDRFSAERPEGSISTLTIQRTEQRDSAMYRCASSLVVEETQYFGPGTRLLVL.

The chain links TRBV7-6 to TRBJ2-3; TCRdb's D call of TRBD2 is untestable without DNA. In germline, CDR1 is SGHVS, CDR2 FNYEAQ. The CDR3 is 15 residues long. Here the CDR3 reads CASSQTSESTDTQYF.

V usage is TRBV5-5 and J usage is TRBJ2-6; without DNA, the TCRdb call of TRBD1 cannot be checked. The CDR3 is 15 amino acids. Germline V gene sequence: CDR1 SGHKS, CDR2 YYEKEE (reference sequence). CDR3 in amino acids: CASSSPRTGANVLTF.

The chain recombines TRBV29-1 with TRBJ2-1; TCRdb indicates TRBD1, and absent DNA this call remains unverified. The CDR3 covers 12 residues. CDR1 and CDR2 from the germline V gene are SQVTM and ANQGSEA. The CDR3 spells CSVESGKNEQFF.

The J gene is TRBJ1-4, the V gene TRBV15. The CDR3 runs 15 residues. CDR1 is LNHNV, CDR2 YYDKDF, per germline (reference sequence). Here the CDR3 reads CATSQGGGTNEKLFF. The whole variable domain, filled in from reference TRBV15 and TRBJ1-4, reads DAMVIQNPRYQVTQFGKPVTLSCSQTLNHNVMYWYQQKSSQAPKLLFHYYDKDFNNEADTPDNFQSRRPNTSFCFLDIRSPGLGDTAMYLCATSQGGGTNEKLFFGSGTQLSVL.

The genes are TRBV6-1 and TRBJ2-3; no DNA is available, so the TRBD1 call from TCRdb remains unchecked. There are 12 residues in the CDR3. Germline V gives CDR1 MNHNS, CDR2 SASEGT. CDR3 protein: CAGGLRTDTQYF.

This chain uses TRBV7-2 with TRBJ1-2; TCRdb's D call, TRBD1, is unchecked because there is no DNA. The CDR3 totals 15 residues. Germline values: CDR1 SGHTA, CDR2 FQGNSA. CDR3 loop: CASGRDRIPNYGYTF.

The chain carries TRBV7-2 and TRBJ2-5; without DNA, the TCRdb call of TRBD2 cannot be checked. This CDR3 region has 15 residues. In germline, CDR1 is SGHTA, CDR2 FQGNSA. The CDR3 loop reads CASSLGAGGYGTQYF.